Listed below are T cell receptor beta chains from one sample, sequenced in a study of blood T cell repertoires in COVID-19. Sequencing was performed with immunoSEQ multiplex PCR; in TCRdb, only in-frame clones are kept and a portion is missing. Of about 80,000 clones listed, 88% are singletons. Sequencing used peripheral blood. The receptors originated from a man between 65 and 85 years old with acute or convalescent COVID-19. The CDR3 runs from the conserved cysteine through the conserved F or W. D genes are given only for firm matches. Some rows have no size entry. The others give once, few or many, or a class for an expanded clone.

j_call d_call v_call clone_size cdr3_aa
TRBJ2-2 - TRBV5-1 - CASSLEAGVITGELFF
TRBJ2-3 - TRBV28 - CASKEGTSTDTQYF
TRBJ2-7 - TRBV5-1 once CASSLLGEYEQYF
TRBJ1-1 - TRBV4-1 - CASRRLGGSNTEAFF
TRBJ2-3 TRBD1 TRBV28 - CASRQGPTDTQYF
TRBJ2-1 - TRBV2 once CASKSSGLYNEQFF
TRBJ2-7 - TRBV7-9 - CASSPTSGLGQYF
TRBJ1-4 - TRBV9 few CASSGGGGWNEKLFF
TRBJ2-3 - TRBV5-4 once CASTWGVGNTDTQYF
TRBJ2-1 TRBD1 TRBV15 - CATSSRQGSYNEQFF
TRBJ2-1 - TRBV5-1 - CASSLAWGDHNEQFF
TRBJ1-1 - TRBV11-2 - CASSLAVQTNTEAFF
TRBJ2-2 TRBD1 TRBV5-1 - CASRLTGGTGELFF
TRBJ2-6 - TRBV18 - CASSPSQSGANVLTF
TRBJ2-7 - TRBV4-1 - CASSQDRASEQYF
TRBJ2-7 - TRBV6-5 - CASTNPPHGYEQYF
TRBJ2-1 TRBD2 TRBV14 once CASSQDTLAGSNNEQFF
TRBJ2-1 - TRBV6-5 - CASSYLTGMNEQFF
TRBJ1-3 - TRBV4-1 - CASSHLGASGNTIYF
TRBJ2-1 - TRBV24-1 - CATSDGGPSEQFF
TRBJ1-2 TRBD1 TRBV27 - CASGDSLYGYTF
TRBJ1-3 - TRBV18 - CASSPSAGAGGNTIYF
TRBJ2-7 - TRBV7-8 once CASSLVGGDFAYEQYF
TRBJ1-1 - TRBV5-4 - CASSSLRKGATEAFF
TRBJ1-2 - TRBV5-4 - CASSDKYRETYGYTF
TRBJ1-2 - TRBV6-2/TRBV6-3 - CASSYSSSGPVYGYTF
TRBJ1-1 TRBD1 TRBV7-2 - CASNRGAGGNTEAFF
TRBJ2-5 - TRBV5-1 - CASSGGMKETQYF
TRBJ2-7 - TRBV10-3 once CAISARVSSYEQYF
TRBJ2-1 - TRBV3-1/TRBV3-2 - CASSFGRGEQFF
TRBJ1-3 - TRBV18 - CASSRDTSGNTIYF
TRBJ1-5 TRBD1 TRBV6-2/TRBV6-3 few CASSPTGGQPQHF
TRBJ1-1 - TRBV29-1 - CSVPVYGVNTEAFF
TRBJ1-1 - TRBV7-9 few CASTPLSNTEAFF
TRBJ2-2 TRBD2 TRBV18 - CASSPGLDNGELFF
TRBJ2-4 TRBD2 TRBV3-1/TRBV3-2 - CASSRVAGQNIQYF
TRBJ1-2 - TRBV6-5 - CASNPRGYSYGYTF
TRBJ1-1 - TRBV29-1 - CSVDWAGRGNTEAFF
TRBJ2-7 TRBD2 TRBV7-8 - CASSLQGGGSGTSGNEQYF
TRBJ2-7 - TRBV19 many CASSIRGSSYEQYF
TRBJ2-2 TRBD1 TRBV24-1 - CATSDLGRGQYTGELFF
TRBJ2-5 - TRBV24-1 once CATSDFQGETQYF
TRBJ2-7 TRBD2 TRBV9 - CASSRGGSYEQYF
TRBJ1-2 TRBD1 TRBV2 - CASSESGGAWYRGYTF
TRBJ1-2 - TRBV10-3 - CAISDRTGTYGYTF
TRBJ2-7 TRBD1 TRBV3-1/TRBV3-2 - CASSQVLLLGQRNYEQYF
TRBJ2-3 TRBD2 TRBV18 - CASSPSGGAGDTQYF